One sample yielded the 2 T cell receptor beta chains listed below, sequenced in a study of identical twins. TCRdb passed the 5' RACE reads through MiXCR, listing each CDR3 protein once. The data show around 340,000 distinct CDR3 sequences, roughly an eighth seen once. Separately, the same data were catalogued under a study of yellow fever vaccine responses in identical twins.

Sequenced input: CD8+ T cells sorted from blood. These receptors were taken from a woman aged 18-29 years in good health.

Only one count was recorded for this clonotype. CDR3 region: CASSLALAYADTQYF. In DNA form, the CDR3 reads TGTGCCAGCAGCTTAGCACTAGCGTACGCAGATACGCAGTATTTT. This chain connects TRBV7-9 to TRBJ2-3; 7 bases are a match to TRBD2. The CDR3 covers 15 residues. CDR1 is SEHNR and CDR2 is FQNEAQ in the germline V gene (reference sequence). V dropped 0 bases and J dropped 4; count of bases not matched to a gene: 4.

Only a few counts were recorded for this clonotype. The rearrangement uses TRBV4-1 and TRBJ2-5; TRBD2 agrees at 11 bases. V lost 1 base, J lost 3 bases, and 10 bases stayed unmatched. CDR1 and CDR2 (germline): MGHRA, YSYEKL. The length of the CDR3 is 18 residues. The DNA of the CDR3 is TGCGCCAGCAGCCAAGGCCCCCACCTACTAGCGGGAGAAGAGACCCAGTACTTC. This codes for CASSQGPHLLAGEETQYF.